The T cell receptor (beta chain) under discussion was sequenced for a study of CD8 T cells in Susac syndrome. Reverse transcription of roughly 0.5 to 1 ug RNA used random hexamers. By means of immunoSEQ multiplex PCR, TCR beta CDR3 spanning 54 Vbeta and 13 Jbeta underwent amplification. MiXCR was run by TCRdb on the immunoSEQ multiplex PCR reads, yielding one entry per CDR3 protein. The table includes some 190,000 distinct CDR3 sequences, approximately 94% detected once. Study findings and constraints: The CD4+ T cell repertoires in Susac syndrome were not clonally expanded.

As regards this clonotype: Its matching antigen is unknown.

TCR beta sequencing was performed on blood CD8+ and CD4+ T cells. V dropped 4 bases and J dropped 6 bases, with 12 bases sitting between them. The CDR3 runs to 13 residues. CDR1 MNHEY and CDR2 SVGEGT come from the germline V gene. This sequence originates from a human donor with Susac syndrome. Sequences were obtained from CD4+ T cells from PBMCs. The genes are TRBV6-2 or TRBV6-3 and TRBJ1-2, with D tentatively TRBD1 (5 bases). In DNA form, the CDR3 reads TGTGCCAGCAGTTCCGGGGGAGGTAATGGCTACACCTTC. Its translation is CASSSGGGNGYTF.